These 5 T cell receptor beta chains were sequenced from one sample in a study of blood T cell repertoires in COVID-19. Assay used: immunoSEQ multiplex PCR; TCRdb lists only in-frame clones, some missing. The sample shows 60,000 or so clones, 78% of them seen only once. Specimen: peripheral blood. The receptors derive from a human donor in a cohort sampled during active COVID-19.

This chain links TRBV3-1 (or the pseudogene TRBV3-2) with TRBJ2-2, with D possibly TRBD2 on 5 matching bases. The germline V gene has CDR1 LGHDT and CDR2 YNNKEL (reference sequence). With 1 base removed from V and 1 base from J, the gap between germline ends came to 10 bases. The CDR3 spans 16 residues. Here the CDR3 reads CASSQGAGGNTGELFF. Written as DNA, the CDR3 is TGTGCCAGCAGCCAAGGGGCGGGCGGGAACACCGGGGAGCTGTTTTTT.

The chain is built from TRBV18 and TRBJ2-7; D is unresolved. CDR1 is KGHSH, CDR2 LQKENI, per germline. The CDR3 sequence is 14 residues long. Trimming pared 0 bases from V and 2 bases from J, leaving 8 bases between. CDR3 residues: CASSPPPLPYEQYF. The CDR3 DNA is TGTGCCAGCTCACCACCCCCACTCCCCTACGAGCAGTACTTC.

The chain combines TRBV5-5 with TRBJ1-2; TRBD1 might be the D (6 bases). Looked up from germline, CDR1 is SGHKS and CDR2 is YYEKEE (reference sequence). The CDR3 covers 13 residues. V shed 3 bases and J shed 2 bases, with 8 bases lying between them. CDR3 nucleotide sequence: TGTGCCAGCAGCTCAGGACAGAACTATGGCTACACCTTC. It encodes CASSSGQNYGYTF.

This sequence joins TRBV19 and TRBJ1-2; 10 bases align to TRBD1. CDR3 length equals 17 residues. Trimming at V came to 4 bases and at J to 0 bases, leaving 8 bases not matched to a gene. The V gene's germline CDR1 is LNHDA and CDR2 SQIVND (reference sequence). The DNA of the CDR3 is TGTGCCAGTAGTAAAAGGGCGGACAGGGGGGCTAACTATGGCTACACCTTC. Translation gives CASSKRADRGANYGYTF.

Concerning this clone: A read error is likely, as this CDR3 ends without the conserved phenylalanine or tryptophan. It is unclear where the CDR3 begins or ends on the DNA, so no DNA is shown, and the CDR3 is as TCRdb lists it. V is TRBV5-4 and J is TRBJ1-5. With termini counted, the CDR3 has 10 amino acids. The germline CDR1 and CDR2 sequences are SGHNT and YYREEE (reference sequence). The CDR3 sequence: CASSWRGGPD.